Sequencing of this T cell receptor (beta chain) was carried out in a study of T-cell memory formation after mild COVID-19. In the study overall: TCR clusters mostly belonged to single donors. Findings of the study overall: Unconfirmed was the SARS-CoV-2 specificity of second-wave clones that peaked on day 37. Some clones that responded turned up in pre-infection memory, which suggests that cross-reactive memory joined in. Among CD4+ contracting clones, most were CM and EM, and CD8+ ones EMRA.

TCRdb used MiXCR to reprocess the 5' RACE reads, holding one entry per CDR3 protein. This sample has 85,000 to 120,000 distinct CDR3 sequences; approximately 13% occur once, and the top ten carry around 25%. A word on this clonotype: Its antigen remains unknown.

This CDR3 has 14 residues. Trimming took 0 bases from V and 2 from J, leaving 6 bases between them. This sequence joins TRBV12-3 or TRBV12-4 and TRBJ2-3; no clear D gene. This TCR was sampled from an adult woman who had mild COVID-19 (a few samples of this study predate the infection). Cell type and time point are not known. Input material: PBMCs or a T cell subset sorted from them (not recorded which). The CDR3 here is CASSLAEYTDTQYF. CDR3 sequence (DNA): TGTGCCAGCAGTTTAGCGGAGTACACAGATACGCAGTATTTT.